The TCR beta chain described here comes from a study of cytomegalovirus exposure and HLA in healthy donors (dated by TCRdb to the late 2010s). A note on the overall study: An earlier analysis of about 560 of the donors reported approximately 300 Gb of sequence data and 117 million unique TCR beta sequences obtained from approximately 180 million T cells. Five DR-DQ haplotypes were treated as single units for association and clustering because of strong linkage in the cohort. The study aimed to test whether signatures of past pathogen exposure could be identified by cataloging public T cell receptors. In an earlier analysis of more than 550 of the donors, high-throughput TCR beta sequencing was used to judge whether each TCR beta V gene segment behaved as functional or pseudogenic. In a later genetic analysis, genome-wide SNP genotypes for about three fifths of the roughly 670 donors were used, and that subset was treated as a discovery cohort. In addition to the first cohort of 650 to 750 subjects, a separate validation cohort of 120 different subjects was used. An early release covering 500 to 750 HLA-typed donors comprised about 310 gigabases of sequencing data and about 90 million unique TCR sequences. Every repertoire in the discovery cohort had been generated on one and the same sequencing platform. The later analysis used no new phenotypic data to find candidate immune exposures, relying instead on TCR beta sequences and their occurrence across donors. A later analysis re-examined previously published TCR beta repertoires from 610 or so donors and added high-resolution HLA genotyping to investigate patterns of TCR occurrence. Donor age, sex, ethnicity and CMV serostatus were compiled together with the repertoire data. Typing coverage varied by locus: roughly 629-630 donors for A, B, C, DRB1 and DQB1; roughly 560 for DQA1; approximately 610 for DPA1; approximately 450 for DPB1. The study used immunosequencing to profile the T cell repertoires of 666 subjects and linked those repertoires to cytomegalovirus serostatus. To predict cytomegalovirus infection status, the study brought together high-throughput TCR immunosequencing, statistical association of individual TCRs with disease status, and machine learning. Class I and class II HLA loci were covered by the typing at four-digit resolution. The genetic ancestry cluster associated with self-reported Caucasian donors included about 84% of the approximately 400 genotyped donors. On average, around 240,000 unique TCR beta nucleotide sequences were sequenced per donor among fewer than 500 genotyped donors of the cohort, with roughly 18% of those sequences being non-productive.

The cohort comprised fewer than 700 healthy bone marrow donors. At the time of sampling, all cohort members were nominally healthy, though unrecorded immune exposures were likely present. The donor tested CMV seronegative and was one of the 352 seronegative cohort members. A peripheral blood sample was provided by each donor, and peripheral blood mononuclear cells were used for TCR beta sequencing. The Qiagen DNeasy Blood Extraction Kit was used to extract genomic DNA from the blood cell samples. Remarks on this clone: Its antigen specificity is not known. The junction departs from the called germline gene at one end, perhaps through a read error.

Libraries came from the immunoSEQ multiplex PCR assay. For the multiplex PCR, a mixture combining 60 forward primers for TCR Vbeta segments and 13 reverse primers for TCR Jbeta segments was used. Amplification of the CDR3 region of rearranged TCR beta genes was performed with a multiplex PCR assay on genomic DNA. On the Illumina HiSeq System, the amplified TCR beta libraries were sequenced as 87-base-pair reads. The authors' pipeline ran thus. Across the 670 or so repertoires, a later analysis counted roughly 77 million unique TCR beta chains, 8.5 million to 12 million of which were shared by at least two donors. To remove PCR and sequencing errors, raw reads were error-corrected and collapsed into unique sequences using a nearest-neighbor algorithm that merged closely related sequences. To assign V, D and J gene segments, CDR3 sequences were aligned to IMGT reference sequences. For a sequence to be retained, a match of at least six nucleotides to both a V gene segment and a J gene segment was required. Rearrangements were classified as productive when the CDR3 lacked stop codons and remained in frame with V and J, and all other rearrangements were classified as non-productive. Following IMGT convention, CDR3 was defined as the stretch from the second conserved V-encoded cysteine to the conserved J-encoded phenylalanine. The earlier analysis of approximately 500 of the donors excluded sequences that lacked an unambiguous match to a single V gene segment. An earlier analysis of approximately 590 of the donors called V segments functional above 56.7% productive rearrangements and segregating when the between-donor standard deviation exceeded 5%. A statistical classification framework was built for diagnosing cytomegalovirus status from the catalog of TCR beta chain sequences. V and J gene assignment, in a later analysis, came from comparing TCR nucleotide sequences with IMGT/GENE-DB human TR gene sequences. Using the TCRdist pipeline, a later analysis assigned CDR3 sequences along with most-parsimonious VDJ recombination scenarios. In a later analysis, every TCR beta chain was defined by the combination of its CDR3 amino acid sequence and its V-gene family, and reads without a unique V-gene family were dropped. In a later analysis, around 650 highly shared, low-generation-probability nucleotide sequences were removed to address suspected cross-contamination and a sequencing artifact. In a later analysis, a clonal expansion index was calculated for each public chain from normalized within-repertoire ranks of inferred template counts. A later analysis computed generation probabilities with a VDJ recombination model fitted to out-of-frame rearrangements, and checked the results against IGoR. Hypergeometric tests were used in a later analysis to score TCR-TCR, TCR-HLA and TCR-CMV co-occurrence, with a repertoire-size bias correction applied to the TCR pairs. To estimate false discovery rates, a later analysis permuted the HLA or CMV assignments 20 times. In a later analysis, co-occurring TCRs were grouped using DBSCAN, with TCRdist sequence similarity added in when clustering inside HLA-allele-positive subsets. For co-occurrence clustering, repertoires with fewer than 30,000 or more than 120,000 public chains were excluded, along with roughly 5 repertoires with anomalous nucleotide sharing. TCRdb took over this immuneACCESS table, retaining in-frame rearrangements with V and J assigned. Such tables are incomplete; in checked studies, under half of the missing clones stem from an unresolved V gene, and the remainder is unexplained. V, J and clone size derive from that table, while D and trimming were established from the DNA sequence. The sample table contains some 90,000 clones; only one count was recorded for 82% of them. Of the sample, approximately 3.9% falls within the top ten clones.

The research as a whole found: It was suggested by the authors that the approach could potentially be generalized to other disease states and immunological phenotypes. Sequencing depth was assumed to be roughly uniform across donors in the presence/absence analyses, though that assumption may not hold. Because the 87-base-pair reads could not distinguish some IMGT-functional V segments, including TRBV6-2 and TRBV6-3, those segments were excluded. An earlier analysis of around 540 of the donors showed that most TCR beta V segments appeared in productive rearrangements either about 87% or about 30% of the time, which broadly matched IMGT annotations. A later genetic analysis associated a missense DCLRE1C variant with V-gene and J-gene trimming of TCR beta chains, and an independent cohort replicated the association. HLA typing was unavailable for some donors at each locus, so association tests used only the typed subset. Strong co-occurrence of HLA alleles, especially DR and DQ, made assigning TCR associations to individual alleles difficult. A cluster of highly shared sequence variants was judged likely to be a technical artifact of the sequencing pipeline. The only immune exposure information available for the cohort was CMV serostatus. Linkage disequilibrium might explain the correlated functional status among segregating V segments, but an unknown experimental factor could not be ruled out. The study gave a list of about 150 TCR beta chains associated with cytomegalovirus. Cytomegalovirus status was reported to be diagnosed by the classifier with high specificity and sensitivity in both the original and validation cohorts. Compared with equally common non-associated chains, HLA-associated TCR beta chains in a later analysis were more clonally expanded and had lower generation probabilities. Most TCR sequences were seen in very few donors, while some public TCRs were found in many individuals. In a later analysis, most CMV-associated TCR beta chains were found to appear HLA-restricted, with HLA associations seemingly driven largely by CMV exposure. Because counts were too low, approximately 18 rarely observed V segments, including chromosome 9 orphons, were excluded from the earlier analysis of several hundred of the donors. A further reported finding was that TCR beta sequences accurately predicted the HLA-A and HLA-B alleles for most subjects in the first cohort. This cohort had only TCR beta chains sequenced, and the lack of alpha or paired-chain data limited which features could be detected. According to a later genetic analysis, donors in an Asian-associated ancestry cluster had fewer N-insertions in productive TCRs than the roughly 660-donor mean. A later analysis found that TCR association rates varied across HLA loci, with DRB1 alleles showing the most associated TCRs and HLA-C alleles the fewest. In a later analysis, some 17,000 TCR beta sequences were associated with specific HLA alleles at a false discovery rate of 0.05. In vitro tests confirmed that a few of the cytomegalovirus-associated TCR beta chains recognize cytomegalovirus antigens. Several of the top co-occurrence clusters appeared to be linked to parvovirus B19, influenza, CMV and Epstein-Barr virus, according to a later analysis.

The CDR3 holds 17 amino acids from the cysteine to the phenylalanine. Only CDR3 DNA is held: 51 bases, read in frame from base 1. The germline V gene yields SGHTS for CDR1 and YDEGEE for CDR2. Sequencing was carried out using PBMCs. This clonotype originated in a man aged 50-59 years in good health and CMV-seronegative. In this chain, TRBV5-8 is recombined with TRBJ1-2, and TRBD1 aligns with 8 junction nucleotides. The CDR3 is CASSLKSGTGGGYGYAF. The sequenced DNA is TGTGCCAGCAGCTTGAAATCCGGGACAGGAGGGGGCTATGGCTACGCCTTC. Here the CDR3 is joined to the reference TRBV5-8 and TRBJ1-2 genes, and the full variable domain is: EAGVTQSPTHLIKTRGQQATLRCSPISGHTSVYWYQQALGLGLQFLLWYDEGEERNRGNFPPRFSGRQFPNYSSELNVNALELEDSALYLCASSLKSGTGGGYGYAFGSGTRLTVV.